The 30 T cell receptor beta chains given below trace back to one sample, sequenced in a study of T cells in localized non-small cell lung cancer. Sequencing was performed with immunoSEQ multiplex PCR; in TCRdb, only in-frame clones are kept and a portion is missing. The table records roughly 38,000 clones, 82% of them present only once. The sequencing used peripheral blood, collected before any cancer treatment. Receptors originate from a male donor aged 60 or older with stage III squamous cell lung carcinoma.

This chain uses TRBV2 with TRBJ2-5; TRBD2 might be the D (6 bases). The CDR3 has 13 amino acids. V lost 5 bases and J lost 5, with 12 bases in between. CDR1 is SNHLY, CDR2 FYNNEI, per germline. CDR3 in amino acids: CASSPRGMETQYF. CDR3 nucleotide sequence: TGTGCCAGCAGTCCCCGGGGGATGGAGACCCAGTACTTC.

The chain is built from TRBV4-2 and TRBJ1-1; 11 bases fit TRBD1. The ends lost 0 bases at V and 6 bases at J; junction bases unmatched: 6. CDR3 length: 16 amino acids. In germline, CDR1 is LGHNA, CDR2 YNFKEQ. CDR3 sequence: CASSQDGGQGASEAFF. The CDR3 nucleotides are TGTGCCAGCAGCCAAGATGGAGGACAGGGGGCCTCTGAAGCTTTCTTT.

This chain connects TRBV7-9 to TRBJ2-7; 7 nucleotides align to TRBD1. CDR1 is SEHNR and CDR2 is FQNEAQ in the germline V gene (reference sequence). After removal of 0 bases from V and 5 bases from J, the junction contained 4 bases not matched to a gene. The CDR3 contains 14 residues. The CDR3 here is CASSLARGLNEQYF. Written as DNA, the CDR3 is TGTGCCAGCAGCTTAGCTAGGGGGCTCAACGAGCAGTACTTC. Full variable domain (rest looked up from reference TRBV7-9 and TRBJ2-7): DTGVSQNPRHKITKRGQNVTFRCDPISEHNRLYWYRQTLGQGPEFLTYFQNEAQLEKSRLLSDRFSAERPKGSFSTLEIQRTEQGDSAMYLCASSLARGLNEQYFGPGTRLTVT.

CDR3 residues: CASSSPGRNTGELFF. The CDR3 DNA follows: TGTGCCAGCAGCTCTCCGGGACGAAACACCGGGGAGCTGTTTTTT. This rearrangement joins TRBV5-4 to TRBJ2-2; D might be TRBD1 or TRBD2, each matching 5 bases. The CDR3 extends over 15 amino acids. The V gene's germline CDR1 is SGHNT and CDR2 YYREEE (reference sequence). Trimming stripped 3 bases from V and 2 bases from J, with 11 bases between.

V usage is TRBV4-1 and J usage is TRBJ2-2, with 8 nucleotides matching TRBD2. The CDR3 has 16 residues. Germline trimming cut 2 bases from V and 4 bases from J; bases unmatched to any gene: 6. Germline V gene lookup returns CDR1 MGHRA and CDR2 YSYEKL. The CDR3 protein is CASSQLSGRGTGELFF. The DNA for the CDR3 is TGCGCCAGCAGCCAATTAAGCGGGAGAGGCACCGGGGAGCTGTTTTTT.

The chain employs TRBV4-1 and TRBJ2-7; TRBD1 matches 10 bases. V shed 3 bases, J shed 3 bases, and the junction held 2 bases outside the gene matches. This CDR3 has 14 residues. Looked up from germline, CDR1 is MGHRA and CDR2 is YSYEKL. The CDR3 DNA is TGCGCCAGCAGCCAGGGGGACAGGGGCTACGAGCAGTACTTC. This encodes CASSQGDRGYEQYF.

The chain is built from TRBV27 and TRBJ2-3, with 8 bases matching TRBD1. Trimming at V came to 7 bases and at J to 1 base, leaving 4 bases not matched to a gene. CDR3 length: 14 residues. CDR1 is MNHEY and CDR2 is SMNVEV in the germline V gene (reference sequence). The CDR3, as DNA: TGTGCCAGCACCCGGGACAGGCGCACAGATACGCAGTATTTT. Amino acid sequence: CASTRDRRTDTQYF.

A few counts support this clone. The CDR3 region is CASTLAGGPDNEQFF. The CDR3, as DNA: TGCGCCAGCACCCTAGCGGGAGGGCCAGATAATGAGCAGTTCTTC. The chain has TRBV5-1 and TRBJ2-1, with TRBD2 matching 12 bases. V gave up 6 bases and J gave up 7 bases; unmatched junction bases: 8. The germline V gene encodes CDR1 SGHRS and CDR2 YFSETQ. CDR3 size: 15 residues.

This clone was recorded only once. This chain's CDR3 is CASNPGVNSNQPQHF. The CDR3 DNA reads TGTGCCAGCAATCCTGGGGTGAATAGCAATCAGCCCCAGCATTTT. The chain links TRBV6-6 to TRBJ1-5; the D is unclear. The V and J ends lost 7 bases and 0 bases respectively, with 13 bases between them. The CDR3 length is 15 residues. Germline loops: CDR1 MNHNY, CDR2 SVGAGI (reference sequence).

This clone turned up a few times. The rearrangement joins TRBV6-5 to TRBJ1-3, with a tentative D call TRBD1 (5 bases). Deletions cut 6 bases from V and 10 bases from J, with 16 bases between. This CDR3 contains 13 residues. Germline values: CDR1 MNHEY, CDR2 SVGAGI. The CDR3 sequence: CASSRDLQGTIYF. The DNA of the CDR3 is TGTGCCAGCAGCAGGGACCTTCAGGGTACCATATATTTT.

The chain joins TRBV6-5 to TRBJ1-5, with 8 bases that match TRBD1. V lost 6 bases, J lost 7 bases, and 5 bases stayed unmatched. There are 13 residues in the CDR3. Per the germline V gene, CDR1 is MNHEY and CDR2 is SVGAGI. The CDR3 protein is CASSQDRDQPQHF. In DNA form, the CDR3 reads TGTGCCAGCAGCCAGGACAGGGACCAGCCCCAGCATTTT.

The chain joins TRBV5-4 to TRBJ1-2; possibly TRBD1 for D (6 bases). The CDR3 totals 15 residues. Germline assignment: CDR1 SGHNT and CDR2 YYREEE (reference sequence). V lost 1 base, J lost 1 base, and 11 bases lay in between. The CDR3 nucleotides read TGTGCCAGCAGCTTGAGCACAGGGAATAACTATGGCTACACCTTC. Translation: CASSLSTGNNYGYTF.

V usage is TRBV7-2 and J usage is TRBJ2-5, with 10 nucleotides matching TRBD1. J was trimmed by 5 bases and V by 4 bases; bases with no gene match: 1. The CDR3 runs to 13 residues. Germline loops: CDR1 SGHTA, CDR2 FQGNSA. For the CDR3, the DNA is TGTGCCAGCAGCTCGGGACAGGGGGAGACCCAGTACTTC. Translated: CASSSGQGETQYF.

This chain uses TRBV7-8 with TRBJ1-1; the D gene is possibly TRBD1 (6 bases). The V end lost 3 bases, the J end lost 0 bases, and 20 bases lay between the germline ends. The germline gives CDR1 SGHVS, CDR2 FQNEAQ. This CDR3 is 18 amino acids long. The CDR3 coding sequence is TGTGCCAGCAGCTTTTTCACACTGACAGGAACCTTGAACACTGAAGCTTTCTTT. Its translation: CASSFFTLTGTLNTEAFF.

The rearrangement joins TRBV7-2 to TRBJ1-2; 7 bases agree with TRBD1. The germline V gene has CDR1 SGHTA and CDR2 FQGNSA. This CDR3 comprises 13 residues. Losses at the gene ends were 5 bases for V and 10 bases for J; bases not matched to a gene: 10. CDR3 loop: CASSRDRQGAYTF. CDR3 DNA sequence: TGTGCCAGCAGCCGGGATCGACAGGGAGCCTACACCTTC.

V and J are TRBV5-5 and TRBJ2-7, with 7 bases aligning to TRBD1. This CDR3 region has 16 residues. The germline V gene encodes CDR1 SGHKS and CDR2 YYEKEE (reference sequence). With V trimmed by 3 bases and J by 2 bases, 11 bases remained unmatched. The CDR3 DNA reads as TGTGCCAGCAGCTGGAGGACAGGCGCTGGTACCTACGAGCAGTACTTC. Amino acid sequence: CASSWRTGAGTYEQYF.

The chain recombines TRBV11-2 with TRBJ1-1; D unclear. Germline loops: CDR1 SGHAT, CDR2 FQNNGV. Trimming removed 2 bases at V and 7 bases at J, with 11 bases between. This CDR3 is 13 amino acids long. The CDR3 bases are TGTGCCAGCAGCTTATGTCCGACCTGTGAAGCTTTCTTT. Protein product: CASSLCPTCEAFF.

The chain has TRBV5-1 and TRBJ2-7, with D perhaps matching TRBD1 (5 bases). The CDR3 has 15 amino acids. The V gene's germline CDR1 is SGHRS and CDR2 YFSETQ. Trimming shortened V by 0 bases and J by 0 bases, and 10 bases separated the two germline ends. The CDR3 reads CASSLVQGSSYEQYF. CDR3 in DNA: TGCGCCAGCAGCTTGGTTCAGGGCAGCTCCTACGAGCAGTACTTC.

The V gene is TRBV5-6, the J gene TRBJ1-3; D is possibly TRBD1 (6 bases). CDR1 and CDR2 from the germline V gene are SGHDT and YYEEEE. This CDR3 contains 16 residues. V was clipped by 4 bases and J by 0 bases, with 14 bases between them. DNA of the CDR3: TGTGCCAGCAGCGACCAACAGGGATTCTCTGGAAACACCATATATTTT. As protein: CASSDQQGFSGNTIYF.

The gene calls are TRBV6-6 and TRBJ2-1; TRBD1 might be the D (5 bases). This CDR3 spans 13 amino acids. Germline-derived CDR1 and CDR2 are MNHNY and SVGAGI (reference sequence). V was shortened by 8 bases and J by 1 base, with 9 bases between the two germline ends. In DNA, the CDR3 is TGTGCCAGCTGCCAGGGATCCTACAATGAGCAGTTCTTC. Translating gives CASCQGSYNEQFF.

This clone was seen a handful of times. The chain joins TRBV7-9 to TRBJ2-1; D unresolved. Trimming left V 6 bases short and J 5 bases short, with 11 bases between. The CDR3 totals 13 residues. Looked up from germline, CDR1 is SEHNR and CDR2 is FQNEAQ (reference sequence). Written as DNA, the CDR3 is TGTGCCAGCAGACCGGACCGGAACAATGAGCAGTTCTTC. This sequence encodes CASRPDRNNEQFF. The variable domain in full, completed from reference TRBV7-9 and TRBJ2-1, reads DTGVSQNPRHKITKRGQNVTFRCDPISEHNRLYWYRQTLGQGPEFLTYFQNEAQLEKSRLLSDRFSAERPKGSFSTLEIQRTEQGDSAMYLCASRPDRNNEQFFGPGTRLTVL.

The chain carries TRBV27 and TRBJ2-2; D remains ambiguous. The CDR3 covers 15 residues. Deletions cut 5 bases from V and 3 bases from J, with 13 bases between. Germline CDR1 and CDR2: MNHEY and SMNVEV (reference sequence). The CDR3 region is CASSHYDTDTGELFF. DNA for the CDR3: TGTGCCAGCAGTCACTATGACACTGACACCGGGGAGCTGTTTTTT.

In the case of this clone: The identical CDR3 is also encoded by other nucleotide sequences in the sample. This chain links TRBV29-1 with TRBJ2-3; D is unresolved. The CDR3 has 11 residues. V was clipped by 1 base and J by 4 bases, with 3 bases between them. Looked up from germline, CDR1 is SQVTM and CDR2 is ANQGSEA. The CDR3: CSVEVSDTQYF. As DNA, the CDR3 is TGCAGCGTTGAAGTCTCAGATACGCAGTATTTT.

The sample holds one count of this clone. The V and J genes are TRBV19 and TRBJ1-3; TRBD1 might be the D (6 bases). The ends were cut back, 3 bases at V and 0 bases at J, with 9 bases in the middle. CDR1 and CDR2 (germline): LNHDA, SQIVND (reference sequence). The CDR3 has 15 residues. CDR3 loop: CASSIGTRSGNTIYF. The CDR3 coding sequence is TGTGCCAGTAGTATCGGGACACGCTCTGGAAACACCATATATTTT.

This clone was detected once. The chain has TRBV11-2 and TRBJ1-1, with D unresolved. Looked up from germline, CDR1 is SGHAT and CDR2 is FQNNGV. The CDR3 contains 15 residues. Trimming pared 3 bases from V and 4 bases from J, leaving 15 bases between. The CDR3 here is CASSLSFAQSTEAFF. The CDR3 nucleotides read TGTGCCAGCAGCTTGTCATTCGCACAGAGCACTGAAGCTTTCTTT.

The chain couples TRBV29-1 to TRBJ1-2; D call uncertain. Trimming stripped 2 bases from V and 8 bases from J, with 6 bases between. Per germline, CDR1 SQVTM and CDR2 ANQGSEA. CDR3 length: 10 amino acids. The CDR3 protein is CSVELRGYTF. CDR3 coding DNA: TGCAGCGTTGAATTGAGAGGCTACACCTTC.

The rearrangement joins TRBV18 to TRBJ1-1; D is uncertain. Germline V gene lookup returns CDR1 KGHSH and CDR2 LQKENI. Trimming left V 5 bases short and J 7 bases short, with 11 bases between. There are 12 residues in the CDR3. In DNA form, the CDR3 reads TGTGCCAGCTCAAGGGATCCCAATGAAGCTTTCTTT. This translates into CASSRDPNEAFF.

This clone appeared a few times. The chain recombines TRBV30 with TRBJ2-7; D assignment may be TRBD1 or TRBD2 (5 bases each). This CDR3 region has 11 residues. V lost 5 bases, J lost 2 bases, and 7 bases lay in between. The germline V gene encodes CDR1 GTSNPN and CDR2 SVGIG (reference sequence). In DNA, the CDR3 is TGTGCCTGGGGGGGAACCTACGAGCAGTACTTC. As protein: CAWGGTYEQYF.

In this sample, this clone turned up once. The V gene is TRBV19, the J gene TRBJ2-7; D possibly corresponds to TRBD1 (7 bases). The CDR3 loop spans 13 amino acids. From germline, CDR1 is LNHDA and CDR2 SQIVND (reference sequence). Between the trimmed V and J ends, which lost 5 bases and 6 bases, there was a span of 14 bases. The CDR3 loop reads CASSRTGGPEQYF. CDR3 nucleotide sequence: TGTGCCAGTAGTCGGACAGGAGGGCCCGAGCAGTACTTC. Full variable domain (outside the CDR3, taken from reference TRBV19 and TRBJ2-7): DGGITQSPKYLFRKEGQNVTLSCEQNLNHDAMYWYRQDPGQGLRLIYYSQIVNDFQKGDIAEGYSVSREKKESFPLTVTSAQKNPTAFYLCASSRTGGPEQYFGPGTRLTVT.

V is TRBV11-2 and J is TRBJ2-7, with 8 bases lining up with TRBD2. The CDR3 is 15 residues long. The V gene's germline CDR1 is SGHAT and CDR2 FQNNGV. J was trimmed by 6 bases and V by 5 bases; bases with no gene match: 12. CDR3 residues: CASSLVGGAGAEQYF. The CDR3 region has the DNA TGTGCCAGCAGCCTCGTTGGGGGAGCGGGGGCCGAGCAGTACTTC.